The 32 T cell receptor beta chains below all came from one sample that was sequenced in a study of blood T cell repertoires in COVID-19 (dated by TCRdb to 2020 to 2021). The library was built by means of the immunoSEQ multiplex PCR assay. In its TCRdb copy, this immuneACCESS table keeps in-frame sequences only and misses some clones. Where compared with another copy, unresolved V genes explain less than half of these, and the others have no known cause. In all, the sample holds some 93,000 clones, and approximately 86% of those were seen once. The biggest ten clones account for about 9.4% of the sample. The sample was peripheral blood. These receptors came from a man aged 50-60 years with acute or convalescent COVID-19.

CDR3 residues: CASSRGHIMGYTF. The CDR3, as DNA: TGTGCCAGCAGCCGCGGACATATTATGGGCTACACCTTC. The chain is built from TRBV7-9 and TRBJ1-2; D is perhaps TRBD1 (5 bases). This CDR3 region has 13 residues. V lost 5 bases and J lost 8, with 15 bases in between. Germline V lookup: CDR1 SEHNR, CDR2 FQNEAQ (reference sequence). Variable domain in full (rest from reference TRBV7-9 and TRBJ1-2): DTGVSQNPRHKITKRGQNVTFRCDPISEHNRLYWYRQTLGQGPEFLTYFQNEAQLEKSRLLSDRFSAERPKGSFSTLEIQRTEQGDSAMYLCASSRGHIMGYTFGSGTRLTVV.

V is TRBV2 and J is TRBJ2-1, with D unclear. Germline V gives CDR1 SNHLY, CDR2 FYNNEI. Trimming cost V 7 bases and J 3 bases, with 16 bases left between them. The CDR3 loop spans 15 amino acids. The CDR3 nucleotides are TGTGCCAGCACTGAGAGCCCGAGGAACTACAATGAGCAGTTCTTC. Its translation is CASTESPRNYNEQFF. Together with reference TRBV2 and TRBJ2-1, the CDR3 gives the full variable domain: EPEVTQTPSHQVTQMGQEVILRCVPISNHLYFYWYRQILGQKVEFLVSFYNNEISEKSEIFDDQFSVERPDGSNFTLKIRSTKLEDSAMYFCASTESPRNYNEQFFGPGTRLTVL.

The chain recombines TRBV3-1 (or the pseudogene TRBV3-2) with TRBJ2-2; no clear D. The V gene lost 4 bases and the J gene lost 9 bases, with 12 bases spanning the gap. The germline gives CDR1 LGHDT, CDR2 YNNKEL (reference sequence). The length of the CDR3 is 13 residues. CDR3 bases: TGTGCCAGCAGCCTTAGTGGTCGTCGGGAGCTGTTTTTT. Translating gives CASSLSGRRELFF.

The CDR3 loop reads CASSSSTDTQYF. CDR3 DNA: TGTGCCAGCAGCTCTAGCACAGATACGCAGTATTTT. The chain joins TRBV3-1 (or the pseudogene TRBV3-2) to TRBJ2-3; no definite D call. V lost 5 bases and J 0 bases, leaving 3 bases between the germline ends. In germline, CDR1 is LGHDT, CDR2 YNNKEL (reference sequence). The length of the CDR3 is 12 residues.

This clone has just a few counts. The rearrangement joins TRBV3-1 (or the pseudogene TRBV3-2) to TRBJ1-3; D perhaps matches TRBD1 (5 bases). Germline V gene lookup returns CDR1 LGHDT and CDR2 YNNKEL (reference sequence). V was pared by 2 bases and J by 0 bases, with 11 bases between. The CDR3 consists of 16 residues. For the CDR3, the DNA is TGTGCCAGCAGCCAAAGACAGCGACGCTCTGGAAACACCATATATTTT. This codes for CASSQRQRRSGNTIYF.

This chain uses TRBV5-6 with TRBJ2-1; D call uncertain. Trimming pared 4 bases from V and 6 bases from J, leaving 20 bases between. The CDR3 is 16 residues long. Germline CDR1 is SGHDT and CDR2 is YYEEEE. CDR3 amino acids: CASSLLPGQRSNEQFF. CDR3 coding DNA: TGTGCCAGCAGCCTGCTCCCTGGCCAGCGCTCCAATGAGCAGTTCTTC. Together with reference TRBV5-6 and TRBJ2-1, the CDR3 gives the full variable domain: DAGVTQSPTHLIKTRGQQVTLRCSPKSGHDTVSWYQQALGQGPQFIFQYYEEEERQRGNFPDRFSGHQFPNYSSELNVNALLLGDSALYLCASSLLPGQRSNEQFFGPGTRLTVL.

This sequence joins TRBV29-1 and TRBJ1-1; 11 bases match TRBD1. Germline-derived CDR1 and CDR2 are SQVTM and ANQGSEA. CDR3 length equals 13 residues. V trimming: 7 bases; J trimming: 6 bases; junction bases outside the gene matches: 7. The DNA for the CDR3 is TGCAGCGCCCGGACAGGGGGCGGCGCTGAAGCTTTCTTT. Translation gives CSARTGGGAEAFF.

The J gene is TRBJ1-1, the V gene TRBV2; tentative D call: TRBD1 (5 bases). The germline CDR1 and CDR2 sequences are SNHLY and FYNNEI. This CDR3 is built from 13 residues. V lost 6 bases and J lost 1, with 9 bases in between. The CDR3 reads CASRQDRNTEAFF. The CDR3 DNA follows: TGTGCCAGCAGGCAAGACAGGAACACTGAAGCTTTCTTT.

The chain is built from TRBV3-1 (or the pseudogene TRBV3-2) and TRBJ2-1; 11 nucleotides match TRBD2. From germline, CDR1 is LGHDT and CDR2 YNNKEL (reference sequence). This CDR3 spans 16 amino acids. J gave up 4 bases and V 2 bases, and 4 bases lay outside the gene matches. CDR3 sequence: CASSQRLAGKYNEQFF. The DNA of the CDR3 is TGTGCCAGCAGCCAAAGACTAGCGGGAAAGTACAATGAGCAGTTCTTC.

The sample holds one count of this clone. J is TRBJ1-4 and V is TRBV4-1; 8 positions match TRBD1. The CDR3 has 15 amino acids. V was pared by 4 bases and J by 5 bases, with 6 bases of the junction left unmatched. Germline lookup yields CDR1 MGHRA and CDR2 YSYEKL. CDR3: CASSRPDRENEKLFF. The CDR3 coding sequence is TGCGCCAGCAGCCGGCCGGACAGGGAAAATGAAAAACTGTTTTTT.

The chain joins TRBV6-5 to TRBJ1-4; weak D call: TRBD1 (5 bases). CDR1 and CDR2 (germline): MNHEY, SVGAGI. V lost 2 bases and J lost 5, with 9 bases in between. This CDR3 is built from 14 residues. CDR3 amino acids: CASSYRQRNEKLFF. DNA for the CDR3: TGTGCCAGCAGTTACCGACAGAGGAATGAAAAACTGTTTTTT.

The chain employs TRBV6-6 and TRBJ1-4; 7 positions match TRBD1. V dropped 2 bases and J dropped 12; count of bases not matched to a gene: 6. Germline values: CDR1 MNHNY, CDR2 SVGAGI (reference sequence). The CDR3 extends over 13 amino acids. In nucleotides, the CDR3 is TGTGCCAGCAGTTACCCAGACAGGGCGGAACTGTTTTTT. Translating gives CASSYPDRAELFF.

The chain's CDR3 is CASSRTGNNSPLHF. CDR3 bases: TGTGCCAGCAGCCGGACAGGGAACAATTCACCCCTCCACTTT. The chain uses TRBV2 and TRBJ1-6; 8 nucleotides agree with TRBD1. This CDR3 has 14 residues. Germline V gene lookup returns CDR1 SNHLY and CDR2 FYNNEI. Unmatched junction bases numbered 5, after V lost 6 bases and J lost 7 bases.

The rearrangement links TRBV28 to TRBJ2-7; no firm D call. Germline V gene lookup returns CDR1 MDHEN and CDR2 SYDVKM. CDR3 length: 13 amino acids. V lost 2 bases, J lost 6 bases, and 11 bases lay in between. CDR3 bases: TGTGCCAGCAGTTTAACGACTCCGGCCGAGCAGTACTTC. Amino acids: CASSLTTPAEQYF.

V usage is TRBV7-9 and J usage is TRBJ2-7, with 9 nucleotides matching TRBD1. Germline values: CDR1 SEHNR, CDR2 FQNEAQ (reference sequence). The V gene end was trimmed by 5 bases and the J gene end by 5 bases; junction bases not matched to a gene: 4. This CDR3 contains 13 residues. The CDR3 loop is CASSRGTGNEQYF. Here the CDR3 DNA reads TGTGCCAGCAGCCGGGGGACAGGGAACGAGCAGTACTTC.

This clone came up many times. The chain combines TRBV4-2 with TRBJ1-2; D ambiguous. Trimming pared 3 bases from V and 4 bases from J, leaving 9 bases between. CDR1 is LGHNA, CDR2 YNFKEQ, per germline. The CDR3 is 13 residues long. The CDR3 sequence is CASSQKTGYGYTF. In nucleotides, the CDR3 is TGTGCCAGCAGCCAGAAGACTGGCTATGGCTACACCTTC.

The V and J genes are TRBV6-5 and TRBJ1-2; perhaps TRBD1 as D (6 bases). This CDR3 contains 16 residues. Looked up from germline, CDR1 is MNHEY and CDR2 is SVGAGI. Trimming removed 2 bases from V and 0 bases from J, with 13 bases in between. The DNA for the CDR3 is TGTGCCAGCAGTTACACTCCGGACAGAGCTAACTATGGCTACACCTTC. Translating gives CASSYTPDRANYGYTF.

This clone was seen a handful of times. Other DNA sequences of this sample code for an identical CDR3. The rearrangement links TRBV18 to TRBJ2-7, with a weak D call TRBD2 (5 bases). The CDR3 totals 13 residues. The germline gives CDR1 KGHSH, CDR2 LQKENI. V was cut by 1 base and J by 1 base, with 5 bases left in between. The CDR3 is CASSPRESYEQYF. CDR3 bases: TGTGCCAGCTCACCACGGGAGTCCTACGAGCAGTACTTC.

The chain's CDR3 is CASSPGTGGNGYTF. The CDR3 DNA reads TGTGCCAGCTCCCCAGGGACAGGGGGTAATGGCTACACCTTC. The chain carries TRBV18 and TRBJ1-2; TRBD1 matches 11 bases. Trimming at V came to 6 bases and at J to 6 bases, leaving 6 bases not matched to a gene. CDR1 is KGHSH and CDR2 is LQKENI in the germline V gene. This CDR3 contains 14 residues.

This chain joins TRBV7-3 and TRBJ2-1; 11 bases align to TRBD2. There are 15 residues in the CDR3. The germline V gene has CDR1 SGHTA and CDR2 FQGTGA. J lost 6 bases, V lost 3 bases, and 4 bases had no gene match. The CDR3 DNA reads TGTGCCAGCAGCTTTAGCGGGAGGGCGGCCAATGAGCAGTTCTTC. This gives the protein CASSFSGRAANEQFF. Combining the CDR3 with reference TRBV7-3 and TRBJ2-1 gives the whole variable domain GAGVSQTPSNKVTEKGKYVELRCDPISGHTALYWYRQSLGQGPEFLIYFQGTGAADDSGLPNDRFFAVRPEGSVSTLKIQRTERGDSAVYLCASSFSGRAANEQFFGPGTRLTVL.

The rearrangement joins TRBV5-1 to TRBJ2-2; tentative D call: TRBD2 (6 bases). The CDR3 sequence is 14 residues long. Germline lookup yields CDR1 SGHRS and CDR2 YFSETQ. V shed 7 bases and J shed 5 bases, with 15 bases lying between them. The CDR3 DNA follows: TGCGCCAGCGGGTCGGGAGAAGGGACCGGGGAGCTGTTTTTT. Translation: CASGSGEGTGELFF.

The chain recombines TRBV7-6 with TRBJ1-1; D may be TRBD1 (5 bases). V lost 0 bases and J 4 bases, leaving 12 bases between the germline ends. Per germline, CDR1 SGHVS and CDR2 FNYEAQ. The CDR3 is 15 amino acids. The CDR3 DNA follows: TGTGCCAGCAGCTTAGCCGACAGTATGATCACTGAAGCTTTCTTT. Translated: CASSLADSMITEAFF.

This clone has a handful of counts. One end of the junction is discordant with germline, which a read error may explain. This chain links TRBV7-9 with TRBJ1-2; D not resolved. Germline-derived CDR1 and CDR2 are SEHNR and FQNEAQ (reference sequence). The length of the CDR3 is 13 residues. CDR3 in amino acids: CASSLAGADLPSF. CDR3 in DNA: TGTGCCAGCAGCTTAGCGGGAGCAGACCTACCTTCGTTC.

V is TRBV19 and J is TRBJ2-7, with 8 bases lining up with TRBD1. Germline V gene data show CDR1 as LNHDA and CDR2 as SQIVND (reference sequence). The CDR3 has 15 residues. The V and J ends lost 2 bases and 5 bases, in that order; junction bases with no gene match: 8. This chain's CDR3 is CASSIRQGTFHEQYF. The CDR3 DNA sequence: TGTGCCAGTAGTATAAGACAGGGGACTTTCCACGAGCAGTACTTC.

The chain is built from TRBV4-1 and TRBJ2-7; 9 bases are shared with TRBD2. CDR1 MGHRA and CDR2 YSYEKL come from the germline V gene. The CDR3 has 16 residues. With 0 bases clipped from V and 2 bases from J, the junction kept 5 bases outside the gene matches. The CDR3 region is CASSQDSAGGTYEQYF. CDR3 nucleotides: TGCGCCAGCAGCCAAGATTCAGCGGGAGGTACCTACGAGCAGTACTTC.

This chain joins TRBV30 and TRBJ1-1, with 7 bases that match TRBD1. Looked up from germline, CDR1 is GTSNPN and CDR2 is SVGIG (reference sequence). V trimming: 1 base; J trimming: 3 bases; junction bases outside the gene matches: 8. The CDR3 is 15 residues long. The CDR3 DNA reads TGTGCCTGGAGTGGGCCGAGGGGGCGCGACACTGAAGCTTTCTTT. Translated: CAWSGPRGRDTEAFF.

The genes are TRBV18 and TRBJ2-5; TRBD1 aligns across 7 bases. CDR3 length equals 15 residues. With V trimmed by 1 base and J by 4 bases, 6 bases remained unmatched. The V gene's germline CDR1 is KGHSH and CDR2 LQKENI. The CDR3 here is CASSPQRGPGETQYF. The CDR3, as DNA: TGTGCCAGCTCACCACAAAGGGGGCCGGGAGAGACCCAGTACTTC.

V is TRBV5-1 and J is TRBJ2-5, with D possibly matching TRBD1 (7 bases). Germline loops: CDR1 SGHRS, CDR2 YFSETQ. The CDR3 contains 14 residues. Trimming shortened V by 4 bases and J by 2 bases, and 12 bases separated the two germline ends. CDR3 nucleotides: TGCGCCAGCAGCGCGGGACAGACTCAAGAGACCCAGTACTTC. It translates to CASSAGQTQETQYF.

This sequence joins TRBV2 and TRBJ2-6; D remains ambiguous. Trimming took 2 bases from V and 0 from J, leaving 11 bases between them. Germline-derived CDR1 and CDR2 are SNHLY and FYNNEI. The CDR3 sequence is 17 residues long. CDR3 region: CASSELRRLSGANVLTF. CDR3 in DNA: TGTGCCAGCAGTGAATTAAGGCGACTCTCTGGGGCCAACGTCCTGACTTTC.

V and J are TRBV29-1 and TRBJ2-3, with D possibly being TRBD2 (5 bases). The germline V gene encodes CDR1 SQVTM and CDR2 ANQGSEA. This CDR3 region has 13 residues. Trimming took off 3 bases at V and 1 base at J, with 8 bases between the two ends. CDR3 sequence reads: CSVDRSGTDTQYF. The CDR3 DNA reads as TGCAGCGTTGACCGTAGCGGCACAGATACGCAGTATTTT.

V is TRBV14 and J is TRBJ2-3; 7 nucleotides agree with TRBD2. This CDR3 spans 14 amino acids. V was pared by 4 bases and J by 2 bases, with 3 bases of the junction left unmatched. Germline CDR1 reads SGHDN; CDR2 reads FVKESK. This CDR3 is CASSPGGFTDTQYF. CDR3 DNA: TGTGCCAGCAGCCCCGGGGGGTTCACAGATACGCAGTATTTT.

The chain links TRBV19 to TRBJ1-2; a weak D match, TRBD1 (5 bases). CDR1 LNHDA and CDR2 SQIVND come from the germline V gene (reference sequence). This CDR3 spans 16 amino acids. V was pared by 5 bases and J by 4 bases, with 20 bases between. This CDR3 reads CASSANLGGLSYGYTF. The CDR3 DNA reads as TGTGCCAGTAGTGCCAACCTGGGGGGGTTGAGCTATGGCTACACCTTC.